This T cell receptor (beta chain) was obtained from a study of T cell changes during pregnancy in multiple sclerosis. This CDR3 is 14 amino acids long. CDR1 and CDR2 (germline): MDHEN, SYDVKM. V was cut by 2 bases and J by 0 bases, with 8 bases left in between. This table comes from immunoSEQ multiplex PCR, and its TCRdb copy is limited to in-frame clones, with some not included. The sample records 85,000 to 120,000 clones, around 90% being singletons. V and J are TRBV28 and TRBJ2-7; D may be TRBD2 (5 bases). The sequencing used peripheral blood, collected after pregnancy. The clonotype was recovered from a female donor with multiple sclerosis, enrolled in a pregnancy study. As DNA, the CDR3 is TGTGCCAGCAGTTTAACTAGGGTCTCCTACGAGCAGTACTTC. It yields the protein CASSLTRVSYEQYF.